This T cell receptor beta chain was recorded in a study of blood T cell repertoires in COVID-19. The wider study: Samples of COVID-19 (acute and convalescent) were obtained from the United States, Italy and Spain. Sample material is recorded as cDNA or gDNA derived from T cells, B-cell-depleted T cells, or PBMCs.

How the authors handled the data: It was from reference gene primer amplification that nucleated cell counts were estimated. TCRdb's table, derived via immunoSEQ multiplex PCR, lists solely in-frame clones and lacks some. The V and J calls and the clone size are those of that table, but D and trimming were determined from the DNA. The sample records approximately 90,000 clones, around 79% being singletons. Deletions cut 6 bases from V and 5 bases from J, with 16 bases between. The CDR3 runs to 14 residues. CDR1 and CDR2 from the germline V gene are MNHEY and SVGAGI. The chain carries TRBV6-5 and TRBJ2-5; D is possibly TRBD2 (5 bases). The sequence was obtained from a human donor in a cohort sampled during active COVID-19. Sequenced sample: peripheral blood. Here the CDR3 DNA reads TGTGCCAGCAGGCCGCCACAGACTATCGAGACCCAGTACTTC. This encodes CASRPPQTIETQYF.